This TCR beta chain was captured in a study of T cells in Graves' hyperthyroidism and ophthalmopathy. Regarding the study as a whole: Blood also carried most thyroid clonotypes expanded above 0.001.

Researchers defined stable Graves' hyperthyroidism as no ophthalmopathy progression within 18 months. Diagnoses rested on clinical symptoms, serum thyroxine and TRAb, thyroid ultrasound and orbital computed tomography. Amplification yielded TCR beta CDR3 regions, with RNA transcripts as the source. First-round RT-PCR of the TCR CDR3 relied on the HTBI primer set. Each CDR3 protein is one row after TCRdb ran MiXCR on the multiplex PCR reads. This repertoire shows around 440,000 distinct CDR3 sequences, 15% to 18% found once; its top ten account for 13% to 15%. Remarks on this clonotype: Its antigen is not known.

The sequenced sample consisted of blood. This TCR derives from a woman under 30 with Graves' hyperthyroidism.

CDR3 region: CASSSTPLQRKDSPLHF. DNA of the CDR3: TGCGCCAGCAGCTCAACGCCATTACAGAGAAAGGATTCACCCCTCCACTTT. V is TRBV5-1 and J is TRBJ1-6; no clear D gene. This CDR3 has 17 residues. The V end was cut by 3 bases, the J end by 8 bases, with 21 bases between. In germline, CDR1 is SGHRS, CDR2 YFSETQ.